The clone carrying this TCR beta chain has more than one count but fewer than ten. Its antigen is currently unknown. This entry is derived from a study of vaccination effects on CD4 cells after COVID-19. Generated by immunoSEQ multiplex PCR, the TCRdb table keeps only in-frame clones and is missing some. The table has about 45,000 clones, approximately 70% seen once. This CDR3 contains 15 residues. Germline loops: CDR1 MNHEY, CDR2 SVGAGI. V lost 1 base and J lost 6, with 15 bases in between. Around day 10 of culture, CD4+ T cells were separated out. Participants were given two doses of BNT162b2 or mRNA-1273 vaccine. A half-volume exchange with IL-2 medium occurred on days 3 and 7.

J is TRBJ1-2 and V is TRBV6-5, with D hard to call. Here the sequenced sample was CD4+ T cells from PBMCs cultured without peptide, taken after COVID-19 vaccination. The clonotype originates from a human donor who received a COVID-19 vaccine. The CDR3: CASSYFEGDLNGYTF. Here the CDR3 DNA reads TGTGCCAGCAGTTACTTTGAGGGAGATCTTAATGGCTACACCTTC.